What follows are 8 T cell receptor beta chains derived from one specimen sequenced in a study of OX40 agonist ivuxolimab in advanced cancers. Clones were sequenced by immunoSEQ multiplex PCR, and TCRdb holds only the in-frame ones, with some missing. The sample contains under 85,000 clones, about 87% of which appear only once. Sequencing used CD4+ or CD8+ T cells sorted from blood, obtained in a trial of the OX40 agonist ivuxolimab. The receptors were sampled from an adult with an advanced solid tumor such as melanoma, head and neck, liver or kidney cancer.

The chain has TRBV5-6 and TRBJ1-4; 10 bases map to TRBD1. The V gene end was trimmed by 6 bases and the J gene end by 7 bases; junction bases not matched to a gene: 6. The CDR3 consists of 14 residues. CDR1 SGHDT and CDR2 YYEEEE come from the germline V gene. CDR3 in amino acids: CASTPTGGFEKLFF. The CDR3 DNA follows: TGTGCCAGCACCCCGACAGGGGGCTTTGAAAAACTGTTTTTT.

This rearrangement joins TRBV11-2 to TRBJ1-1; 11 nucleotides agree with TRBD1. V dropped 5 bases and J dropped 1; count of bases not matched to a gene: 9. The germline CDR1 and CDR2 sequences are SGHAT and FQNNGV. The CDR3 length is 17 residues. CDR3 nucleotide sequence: TGTGCCAGCAGCCCCCGGGACAGGGGGTCATCGAACACTGAAGCTTTCTTT. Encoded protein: CASSPRDRGSSNTEAFF.

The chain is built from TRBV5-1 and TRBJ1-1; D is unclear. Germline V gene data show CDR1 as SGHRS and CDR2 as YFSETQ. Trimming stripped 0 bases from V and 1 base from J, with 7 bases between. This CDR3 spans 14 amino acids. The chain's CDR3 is CASSLAGSNTEAFF. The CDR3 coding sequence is TGCGCCAGCAGCTTGGCCGGATCGAACACTGAAGCTTTCTTT. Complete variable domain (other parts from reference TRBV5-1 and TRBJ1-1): KAGVTQTPRYLIKTRGQQVTLSCSPISGHRSVSWYQQTPGQGLQFLFEYFSETQRNKGNFPGRFSGRQFSNSRSEMNVSTLELGDSALYLCASSLAGSNTEAFFGQGTRLTVV.

The CDR3 region has the DNA TGTGCCTGGGGGGCGGGATTCGAAAATACGCAGTATTTT. Its translation is CAWGAGFENTQYF. This sequence joins TRBV30 and TRBJ2-3; tentatively, D is TRBD2 (6 bases). This CDR3 comprises 13 residues. Germline V gene lookup returns CDR1 GTSNPN and CDR2 SVGIG (reference sequence). V dropped 5 bases and J dropped 7 bases, with 16 bases sitting between them.

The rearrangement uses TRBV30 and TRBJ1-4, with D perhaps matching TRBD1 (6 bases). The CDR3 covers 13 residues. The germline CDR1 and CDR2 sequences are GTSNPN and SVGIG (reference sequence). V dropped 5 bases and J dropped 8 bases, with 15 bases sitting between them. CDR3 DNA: TGTGCCTGGGGATTTACAGGGATAGAAAAACTGTTTTTT. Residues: CAWGFTGIEKLFF.

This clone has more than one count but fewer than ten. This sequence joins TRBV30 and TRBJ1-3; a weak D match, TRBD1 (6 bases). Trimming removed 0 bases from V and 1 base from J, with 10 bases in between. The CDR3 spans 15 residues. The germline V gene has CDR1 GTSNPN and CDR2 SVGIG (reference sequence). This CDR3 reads CAWSVRQGSGNTIYF. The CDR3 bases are TGTGCCTGGAGTGTTCGGCAGGGGTCTGGAAACACCATATATTTT.

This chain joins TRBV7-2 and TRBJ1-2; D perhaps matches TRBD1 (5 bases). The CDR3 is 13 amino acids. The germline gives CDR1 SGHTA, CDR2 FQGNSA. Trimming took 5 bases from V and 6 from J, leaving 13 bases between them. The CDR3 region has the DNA TGTGCCAGCAGCCCCTATCAGGGTCATGGCTACACCTTC. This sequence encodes CASSPYQGHGYTF.

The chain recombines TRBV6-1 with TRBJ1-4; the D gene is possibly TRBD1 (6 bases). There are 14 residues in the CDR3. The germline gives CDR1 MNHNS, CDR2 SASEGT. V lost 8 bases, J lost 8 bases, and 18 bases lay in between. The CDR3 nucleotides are TGTGCCAGCCAAGCAGAAGGGGGGCGGGAAAAACTGTTTTTT. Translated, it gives CASQAEGGREKLFF.